This is a list of T cell receptor beta chains from one sample in a study of blood T cell repertoires in COVID-19. TCRdb's copy holds only in-frame clones and misses some; the assay was immunoSEQ multiplex PCR. The profile shows fewer than 55,000 clones, about 90% of them singletons. Input material: peripheral blood. Source of these receptors: a man aged 80 or over with active or convalescent COVID-19. Each CDR3 is given with its conserved first and last residue. The D gene is left open where the match is weak. Not every row has a clone size; where given, it reads once, few, many or a size class.

>NA|TRBJ1-6|NA|TRBV18
CASSPGAAGENSPLHF
TGTGCCAGCTCACCAGGGGCCGCAGGAGAAAATTCACCCCTCCACTTT
>TRBD1|TRBJ1-5|NA|TRBV2
CASKLTGANQPQHF
TGTGCCAGTAAATTGACAGGGGCGAATCAGCCCCAGCATTTT
>NA|TRBJ2-1|NA|TRBV3-1/TRBV3-2
CASSQELENNEQFF
TGTGCCAGCAGCCAAGAATTGGAGAACAATGAGCAGTTCTTC
>NA|TRBJ2-2|NA|TRBV6-5
CASRPSEGVIGELFF
TGTGCCAGCAGACCCTCGGAGGGAGTGATCGGGGAGCTGTTTTTT
>NA|TRBJ1-5|NA|TRBV5-1
CASSFSRRQPQHF
TGCGCCAGCAGCTTCTCGAGGAGACAGCCCCAGCATTTT
>TRBD1|TRBJ1-1|NA|TRBV3-1/TRBV3-2
CASSLTGMNTEAFF
TGTGCCAGCAGCTTGACAGGGATGAACACTGAAGCTTTCTTT
>NA|TRBJ2-1|NA|TRBV24-1
CATSEENYEQFF
TGTGCCACCAGTGAGGAGAACTACGAGCAGTTCTTC
>NA|TRBJ1-1|NA|TRBV19
CASSPGLLNTEAFF
TGTGCCAGTAGTCCCGGACTGCTGAACACTGAAGCTTTCTTT
>NA|TRBJ1-1|NA|TRBV30
CAWTTQLNTEAFF
TGTGCCTGGACAACACAGCTGAACACTGAAGCTTTCTTT
>TRBD1|TRBJ1-1|NA|TRBV5-4
CASSWDRGNTEAFF
TGTGCCAGCAGCTGGGACAGGGGGAACACTGAAGCTTTCTTT
>NA|TRBJ2-1|NA|TRBV5-6
CASSAGSGFSYNEQFF
TGTGCCAGCAGCGCCGGGAGCGGTTTCTCCTACAATGAGCAGTTCTTC
>NA|TRBJ2-7|NA|TRBV7-9
CASSLGVQVYEQYF
TGTGCCAGCAGCTTAGGGGTACAGGTCTACGAGCAGTACTTC
>TRBD2|TRBJ2-7|NA|TRBV6-5
CASSYHQTSGYHEQYF
TGTGCCAGCAGTTACCACCAGACTAGCGGGTACCACGAGCAGTACTTC
>TRBD2|TRBJ2-3|NA|TRBV9
CASSVDPSGGASDTQYF
TGTGCCAGCAGCGTAGATCCTAGCGGGGGGGCATCAGATACGCAGTATTTT
>NA|TRBJ1-2|NA|TRBV28
CASSLSMADNYGYTF
TGTGCCAGCAGTTTATCGATGGCAGATAACTATGGCTACACCTTC
>NA|TRBJ1-6|NA|TRBV19
CASSITGRGGSPLHF
TGTGCCAGTAGTATTACCGGCAGGGGAGGGTCACCCCTCCACTTT
>NA|TRBJ1-2|once|TRBV12-5
CASGLTQGGYTF
TGTGCTAGTGGTTTGACGCAGGGTGGCTACACCTTC